These 32 T cell receptor beta chains were sequenced from one sample in a study of beta chain features in type 1 diabetes. Expressed TCRB transcripts were sequenced after all isolated RNA was converted to cDNA. Only in-frame clones appear in the TCRdb table, and some are missing; sequencing was by immunoSEQ multiplex PCR. The profile shows approximately 300,000 clones, 11% of them singletons. Sequenced: naive CD4+ T cells from blood. These receptor sequences come from a woman aged 25 to 39 in good health.

The rearrangement joins TRBV14 to TRBJ1-5; TRBD1 is a possible D gene (6 bases). CDR3 length: 17 residues. Germline V gene sequence: CDR1 SGHDN, CDR2 FVKESK. V shed 6 bases and J shed 7 bases, with 25 bases lying between them. CDR3 sequence reads: CASRRGQRRVISQPQHF. The CDR3 DNA reads as TGTGCCAGCAGACGAGGACAGCGACGAGTGATTAGCCAGCCCCAGCATTTT.

This clone was counted between two and nine times. The rearrangement links TRBV5-1 to TRBJ2-7, with 9 bases that match TRBD1. CDR1 is SGHRS, CDR2 YFSETQ, per germline. The CDR3 loop spans 16 amino acids. Germline trimming cut 0 bases from V and 5 bases from J; bases unmatched to any gene: 9. CDR3 DNA: TGCGCCAGCAGCTTGGTGACGGGGACAGGGTTCAACGAGCAGTACTTC. Protein sequence: CASSLVTGTGFNEQYF. The full variable domain, in which reference TRBV5-1 and TRBJ2-7 provide the parts outside the CDR3, is KAGVTQTPRYLIKTRGQQVTLSCSPISGHRSVSWYQQTPGQGLQFLFEYFSETQRNKGNFPGRFSGRQFSNSRSEMNVSTLELGDSALYLCASSLVTGTGFNEQYFGPGTRLTVT.

The rearrangement joins TRBV7-2 to TRBJ2-5; no reliable D call. V dropped 4 bases and J dropped 4 bases, with 7 bases sitting between them. The CDR3 spans 12 residues. From germline, CDR1 is SGHTA and CDR2 FQGNSA. The CDR3 loop is CASSSLIETQYF. The CDR3 DNA reads as TGTGCCAGCAGCTCACTCATAGAGACCCAGTACTTC. The full variable domain, completed using reference TRBV7-2 and TRBJ2-5, is GAGVSQSPSNKVTEKGKDVELRCDPISGHTALYWYRQSLGQGLEFLIYFQGNSAPDKSGLPSDRFSAERTGGSVSTLTIQRTQQEDSAVYLCASSSLIETQYFGPGTRLLVL.

This rearrangement joins TRBV9 to TRBJ2-7; the D gene is possibly TRBD2 (6 bases). V was clipped by 3 bases and J by 5 bases, with 21 bases between them. Germline lookup yields CDR1 SGDLS and CDR2 YYNGEE. This CDR3 spans 16 amino acids. The CDR3 reads CASSGGVSRGGDEQYF. In DNA, the CDR3 is TGTGCCAGCAGCGGAGGGGTTTCGCGGGGTGGCGACGAGCAGTACTTC.

CDR3 in amino acids: CSARDREAFF. CDR3 bases: TGCAGTGCTAGGGACAGGGAAGCTTTCTTT. The chain uses TRBV20-1 and TRBJ1-1, with TRBD1 identical over 7 bases. Germline V gene data show CDR1 as DFQATT and CDR2 as SNEGSKA (reference sequence). V lost 3 bases to trimming and J lost 8 bases; unmatched junction nucleotides: 0. The CDR3 is 10 amino acids.

The table lists this clone with a few counts. The V and J genes are TRBV7-2 and TRBJ2-5; TRBD2 agrees at 7 bases. The CDR3 is 14 residues long. The V gene end was trimmed by 6 bases and the J gene end by 0 bases; junction bases not matched to a gene: 4. Germline V gene lookup returns CDR1 SGHTA and CDR2 FQGNSA. The CDR3 is CASRPTSDQETQYF. The CDR3 DNA reads as TGTGCCAGCAGGCCTACTAGCGACCAAGAGACCCAGTACTTC.

This clone was observed a few times. This chain links TRBV10-3 with TRBJ2-7; tentatively, D is TRBD1 (6 bases). Looked up from germline, CDR1 is ENHRY and CDR2 is SYGVKD. The CDR3 sequence is 16 residues long. The ends were cut back, 4 bases at V and 2 bases at J, with 18 bases in the middle. The DNA for the CDR3 is TGTGCCATCAGTGCTGACAGGAGTCCCACTACCTACGAGCAGTACTTC. It is translated as CAISADRSPTTYEQYF.

In its sample, this clone was seen a few times. V and J are TRBV9 and TRBJ2-5; no clear D gene. V lost 2 bases, J lost 5 bases, and 10 bases lay in between. The CDR3 contains 13 residues. Germline CDR1 and CDR2: SGDLS and YYNGEE. Written as DNA, the CDR3 is TGTGCCAGCAGCGTCCGGGTCGGGGAGACCCAGTACTTC. Its protein is CASSVRVGETQYF.

The genes are TRBV28 and TRBJ2-1, with 8 bases identical to TRBD1. The CDR3 loop spans 17 amino acids. CDR1 is MDHEN, CDR2 SYDVKM, per germline. With V trimmed by 3 bases and J by 2 bases, 9 bases remained unmatched. CDR3 nucleotide sequence: TGTGCCAGCAGTTTGCCTCTTCGGACAGGGACCTACAATGAGCAGTTCTTC. Encoded protein: CASSLPLRTGTYNEQFF. Drawing the rest from reference TRBV28 and TRBJ2-1, the complete variable domain is DVKVTQSSRYLVKRTGEKVFLECVQDMDHENMFWYRQDPGLGLRLIYFSYDVKMKEKGDIPEGYSVSREKKERFSLILESASTNQTSMYLCASSLPLRTGTYNEQFFGPGTRLTVL.

The chain joins TRBV4-3 to TRBJ2-1; 7 positions match TRBD2. The V and J ends lost 0 bases and 4 bases, in that order; junction bases with no gene match: 6. From germline, CDR1 is LGHNA and CDR2 YSLEER. This CDR3 is 16 amino acids long. CDR3 loop: CASSQDWLAEYNEQFF. In nucleotides, the CDR3 is TGCGCCAGCAGCCAAGATTGGCTAGCGGAGTACAATGAGCAGTTCTTC.

For this clone: A junction end diverges from the germline sequence, so it may reflect a read error. The chain is built from TRBV7-7 and TRBJ2-1, with 9 positions matching TRBD2. The CDR3 is made up of 16 amino acids. Germline V gene data show CDR1 as SSHAT and CDR2 as FNYEAQ (reference sequence). CDR3 sequence: CASSSTGREGRGEQFF. CDR3 DNA: TGTGCTAGCAGCAGCACCGGGCGGGAGGGCCGCGGTGAGCAGTTCTTC.

This clone was counted only a few times. The V and J genes are TRBV2 and TRBJ1-5, with 9 bases fitting TRBD1. The CDR3 runs 17 residues. V lost 6 bases to trimming and J lost 1 base; unmatched junction nucleotides: 10. Germline V gene lookup returns CDR1 SNHLY and CDR2 FYNNEI. Here the CDR3 reads CASSANRGLGSNQPQHF. The CDR3 DNA reads as TGTGCCAGCAGCGCTAACAGGGGGCTGGGGAGCAATCAGCCCCAGCATTTT.

This chain links TRBV28 with TRBJ1-2; no definite D call. Looked up from germline, CDR1 is MDHEN and CDR2 is SYDVKM. The CDR3 totals 12 residues. V dropped 5 bases and J dropped 5 bases, with 9 bases sitting between them. The chain's CDR3 is CASSLLQYGYTF. CDR3 DNA sequence: TGTGCCAGCAGTCTGCTTCAGTATGGCTACACCTTC.

This clone occurred a few times. The rearrangement uses TRBV6-6 and TRBJ2-7; 10 bases fit TRBD2. The CDR3 runs to 16 residues. Germline CDR1 and CDR2: MNHNY and SVGAGI (reference sequence). Trimming took 1 base from V and 4 from J; bases not matched to a gene: 7. In DNA form, the CDR3 reads TGTGCCAGCAGTTACTTTATGCTAGCGGGAGATTACGAGCAGTACTTC. It codes for CASSYFMLAGDYEQYF.

V and J are TRBV5-1 and TRBJ2-5; D remains ambiguous. Germline CDR1 reads SGHRS; CDR2 reads YFSETQ. The CDR3 consists of 13 residues. The V gene lost 4 bases and the J gene lost 2 bases, with 9 bases spanning the gap. The DNA of the CDR3 is TGCGCCAGCAGCAGTGAGCCTCAAGAGACCCAGTACTTC. Translated: CASSSEPQETQYF. Full variable domain (missing parts from reference TRBV5-1 and TRBJ2-5): KAGVTQTPRYLIKTRGQQVTLSCSPISGHRSVSWYQQTPGQGLQFLFEYFSETQRNKGNFPGRFSGRQFSNSRSEMNVSTLELGDSALYLCASSSEPQETQYFGPGTRLLVL.

The chain links TRBV28 to TRBJ2-7; 9 nucleotides align to TRBD1. This CDR3 contains 15 residues. CDR1 is MDHEN, CDR2 SYDVKM, per germline. With V trimmed by 3 bases and J by 4 bases, 7 bases remained unmatched. CDR3 in DNA: TGTGCCAGCAGTTTTTCAGGACAGGGGAGGTACGAGCAGTACTTC. This sequence encodes CASSFSGQGRYEQYF. Together with reference TRBV28 and TRBJ2-7, the CDR3 gives the full variable domain: DVKVTQSSRYLVKRTGEKVFLECVQDMDHENMFWYRQDPGLGLRLIYFSYDVKMKEKGDIPEGYSVSREKKERFSLILESASTNQTSMYLCASSFSGQGRYEQYFGPGTRLTVT.

Remarks on this clone: Other DNA sequences in this specimen translate into the identical CDR3. V gene TRBV30 combines with J gene TRBJ1-1; tentatively, D is TRBD1 (6 bases). The germline V gene has CDR1 GTSNPN and CDR2 SVGIG (reference sequence). The V end lost 1 base, the J end lost 0 bases, and 6 bases lay between the germline ends. The CDR3 extends over 13 amino acids. The CDR3 coding sequence is TGTGCCTGGAGTGGACAGGTGAACACTGAAGCTTTCTTT. Translated: CAWSGQVNTEAFF. The full variable domain, in which reference TRBV30 and TRBJ1-1 provide the parts outside the CDR3, is SQTIHQWPATLVQPVGSPLSLECTVEGTSNPNLYWYRQAAGRGLQLLFYSVGIGQISSEVPQNLSASRPQDRQFILSSKKLLLSDSGFYLCAWSGQVNTEAFFGQGTRLTVV.

This sequence joins TRBV29-1 and TRBJ2-5; TRBD1 matches at 12 bases. The ends lost 6 bases at V and 5 bases at J; junction bases unmatched: 10. This CDR3 has 15 residues. Germline assignment: CDR1 SQVTM and CDR2 ANQGSEA. In DNA form, the CDR3 reads TGCAGCGTAACGGTTGGGACAGGGGGCGAGGAGACCCAGTACTTC. Protein: CSVTVGTGGEETQYF.

This clone was counted only a few times. This chain joins TRBV7-3 and TRBJ2-1; the D is unclear. Trimming took off 0 bases at V and 9 bases at J, with 9 bases between the two ends. The CDR3 has 13 residues. Germline CDR1 and CDR2: SGHTA and FQGTGA. The CDR3 nucleotides read TGTGCCAGCAGCTTAACGTATTACGGTGAGCAGTTCTTC. It codes for CASSLTYYGEQFF.

The chain links TRBV18 to TRBJ2-5; 7 bases are a match to TRBD2. V gave up 3 bases and J gave up 4 bases; unmatched junction bases: 14. Germline V gives CDR1 KGHSH, CDR2 LQKENI. This CDR3 is built from 17 residues. CDR3 amino acids: CASSPRTRPFFGETQYF. In nucleotides, the CDR3 is TGTGCCAGCTCACCCCGGACTAGGCCCTTCTTTGGAGAGACCCAGTACTTC. Full variable domain (outside the CDR3, taken from reference TRBV18 and TRBJ2-5): NAGVMQNPRHLVRRRGQEARLRCSPMKGHSHVYWYRQLPEEGLKFMVYLQKENIIDESGMPKERFSAEFPKEGPSILRIQQVVRGDSAAYFCASSPRTRPFFGETQYFGPGTRLLVL.

The J gene is TRBJ2-7, the V gene TRBV21-1; TRBD2 was called by the table and not checked on the DNA. TRBV21-1 is a pseudogene. The CDR3 totals 15 residues. The chain's CDR3 is CASRKLVPISYEQYF. DNA of the CDR3: TGTGCCAGCAGGAAGTTAGTCCCAATCTCCTACGAGCAGTACTTC.

This chain uses TRBV28 with TRBJ2-3; a possible D gene is TRBD1 (5 bases). V gave up 3 bases and J gave up 1 base, with 17 bases separating them. This CDR3 has 17 residues. CDR1 and CDR2 from the germline V gene are MDHEN and SYDVKM. The CDR3 DNA is TGTGCCAGCAGTTTGTGGCAGGGCCCGCTCGGCACAGATACGCAGTATTTT. It yields the protein CASSLWQGPLGTDTQYF.

The gene calls are TRBV7-6 and TRBJ2-7; TRBD1 might be the D (5 bases). V lost 5 bases and J 3 bases, leaving 17 bases between the germline ends. The CDR3 contains 15 residues. Per germline, CDR1 SGHVS and CDR2 FNYEAQ. As DNA, the CDR3 is TGTGCCAGCAGCCCTCAGGACACAGGCCACTACGAGCAGTACTTC. This sequence encodes CASSPQDTGHYEQYF. The whole variable domain, remainder taken from reference TRBV7-6 and TRBJ2-7, is GAGVSQSPRYKVTKRGQDVALRCDPISGHVSLYWYRQALGQGPEFLTYFNYEAQQDKSGLPNDRFSAERPEGSISTLTIQRTEQRDSAMYRCASSPQDTGHYEQYFGPGTRLTVT.

CDR3 sequence (DNA): TGTGCCAGCAGCTCCACCTGGACAGGGCGGAGCACAGATACGCAGTATTTT. The encoded protein is CASSSTWTGRSTDTQYF. J is TRBJ2-3 and V is TRBV5-6, with 8 bases identical to TRBD1. The CDR3 length is 17 residues. The trim removed 3 bases at V and 0 bases at J, leaving 9 bases unmatched. Germline loops: CDR1 SGHDT, CDR2 YYEEEE.

The CDR3, as DNA: TGTGCCAGCAGGGGACTAGCGGGAGTCACCGGGGAGCTGTTTTTT. This translates into CASRGLAGVTGELFF. This sequence joins TRBV2 and TRBJ2-2; 14 positions match TRBD2. There are 15 residues in the CDR3. The V gene's germline CDR1 is SNHLY and CDR2 FYNNEI. Trimming removed 6 bases from V and 4 bases from J; junction bases left unmatched: 1.

The CDR3 protein is CASSQGLYEQYF. The CDR3 nucleotides read TGTGCCAGCAGCCAGGGCCTCTACGAGCAGTACTTC. The V gene is TRBV14, the J gene TRBJ2-7, with D unclear. Germline CDR1 SGHDN, CDR2 FVKESK. This CDR3 spans 12 amino acids. Trimming left V 3 bases short and J 3 bases short, with 6 bases between.

This chain joins TRBV4-1 and TRBJ1-2; possibly TRBD1 for D (5 bases). CDR1 MGHRA and CDR2 YSYEKL come from the germline V gene. This CDR3 has 15 residues. Trimming shortened V by 1 base and J by 0 bases, and 9 bases separated the two germline ends. The CDR3 protein is CASSQGPTANYGYTF. Written as DNA, the CDR3 is TGCGCCAGCAGCCAAGGACCGACAGCTAACTATGGCTACACCTTC.

In this sample, this clone turned up a few times. The chain recombines TRBV7-2 with TRBJ2-2; 8 bases align to TRBD2. The CDR3 is 15 residues long. Germline lookup yields CDR1 SGHTA and CDR2 FQGNSA. J lost 2 bases, V lost 1 base, and 0 bases had no gene match. The CDR3 nucleotides read TGTGCCAGCAGCTTAGTAGCGGGAAACACCGGGGAGCTGTTTTTT. Protein product: CASSLVAGNTGELFF.

The CDR3 DNA reads as TGTGCCATCAGCGGGACAGGAAGTGGATCGGCTTTCTTT. Its protein product is CAISGTGSGSAFF. The chain recombines TRBV10-3 with TRBJ1-1, with TRBD1 identical over 8 bases. Germline CDR1 reads ENHRY; CDR2 reads SYGVKD. This CDR3 comprises 13 residues. J lost 11 bases, V lost 6 bases, and 11 bases had no gene match.

The J gene is TRBJ1-1, the V gene TRBV14; no firm D call. Deletions cut 6 bases from V and 0 bases from J, with 8 bases between. The CDR3 consists of 13 residues. Per germline, CDR1 SGHDN and CDR2 FVKESK. Here the CDR3 reads CASSRQLNTEAFF. The CDR3 nucleotides are TGTGCCAGCAGTCGTCAGTTGAACACTGAAGCTTTCTTT.

The V and J genes are TRBV9 and TRBJ2-4, with 10 bases aligning to TRBD1. Germline CDR1 is SGDLS and CDR2 is YYNGEE. The CDR3 loop spans 20 amino acids. The V and J ends lost 3 bases and 0 bases, in that order; junction bases with no gene match: 15. Here the CDR3 DNA reads TGTGCCAGCAGCGCCCGAGAGGTAATGGGACAGGGGCGAGCCAAAAACATTCAGTACTTC. Translating it yields CASSAREVMGQGRAKNIQYF.

This clone was seen only a few times. V usage is TRBV27 and J usage is TRBJ2-1; D is possibly TRBD2 (5 bases). The V end lost 3 bases, the J end lost 4 bases, and 10 bases lay between the germline ends. Germline loops: CDR1 MNHEY, CDR2 SMNVEV (reference sequence). The CDR3 spans 14 residues. CDR3 protein: CASSLRDRYNEQFF. In nucleotides, the CDR3 is TGTGCCAGCAGTTTGAGGGATAGGTACAATGAGCAGTTCTTC.